This TCR beta chain was observed in a study of blood T cells in healthy people across ages. About the study: Per every two T cells, about one barcoded beta molecule was captured by template switching.

Study-level results: Estimated diversity across one million T cells was deemed an underestimate.

A sample-barcoded 5' primer and a J-beta primer mix were used in a second PCR of roughly 6 to 11 cycles. TCRdb re-called the 5' RACE reads with MiXCR, one entry per CDR3 protein. Found here are hundreds of thousands of distinct CDR3 sequences, roughly 64% of them singletons; the top ten hold around 22%. A note on this clonotype: Its target is not known.

Trimming pared 3 bases from V and 4 bases from J, leaving 19 bases between. The CDR3 contains 17 residues. Every donor provided 7.5 to 10 milliliters of peripheral blood. A minimum of 7 million PBMCs was isolated per sample. The TCR comes from a man younger than 40 in good health. The sample comprised blood. The V call is TRBV12-3 or TRBV12-4, the J call TRBJ2-1; D perhaps matches TRBD2 (5 bases). The CDR3: CASSFVFRWESYNEQFF. Written as DNA, the CDR3 is TGTGCCAGCAGTTTTGTTTTTAGGTGGGAGTCTTACAATGAGCAGTTCTTC.